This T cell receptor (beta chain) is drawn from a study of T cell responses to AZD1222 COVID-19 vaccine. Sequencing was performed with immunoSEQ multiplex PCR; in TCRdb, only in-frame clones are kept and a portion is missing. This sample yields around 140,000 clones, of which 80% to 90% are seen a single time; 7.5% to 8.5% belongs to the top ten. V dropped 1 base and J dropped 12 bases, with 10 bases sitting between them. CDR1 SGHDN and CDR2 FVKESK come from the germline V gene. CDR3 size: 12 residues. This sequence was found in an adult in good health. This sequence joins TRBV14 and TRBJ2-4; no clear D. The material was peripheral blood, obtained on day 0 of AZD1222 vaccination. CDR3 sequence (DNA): TGTGCCAGCAGCCAAGTAGAATATCATCAGTACTTC. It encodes CASSQVEYHQYF.